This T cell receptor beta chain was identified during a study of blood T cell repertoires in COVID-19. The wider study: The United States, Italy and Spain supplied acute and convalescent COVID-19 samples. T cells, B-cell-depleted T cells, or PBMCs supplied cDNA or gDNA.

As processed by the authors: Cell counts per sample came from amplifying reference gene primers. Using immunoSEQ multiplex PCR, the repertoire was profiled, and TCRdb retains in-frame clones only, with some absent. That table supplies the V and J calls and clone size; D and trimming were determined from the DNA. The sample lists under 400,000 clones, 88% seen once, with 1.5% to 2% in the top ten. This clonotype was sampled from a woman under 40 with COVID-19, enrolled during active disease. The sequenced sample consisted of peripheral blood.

CDR3 coding DNA: TGTGCCAGCAGGCTTGACAGGCGAGCCAAAAACATTCAGTACTTC. Protein product: CASRLDRRAKNIQYF. The rearrangement links TRBV2 to TRBJ2-4, with a tentative D call TRBD1 (6 bases). The V gene's germline CDR1 is SNHLY and CDR2 FYNNEI. Deletions cut 6 bases from V and 0 bases from J, with 12 bases between. This CDR3 contains 15 residues.